Listed here are 21 T cell receptor beta chains from one sample, sequenced in a study of CD8+ T cells in alopecia areata. It was cDNA, reverse transcribed from extracted RNA, that served as the sequencing template. TCRdb's table, derived via immunoSEQ multiplex PCR, lists solely in-frame clones and lacks some. The profile covers more than 250,000 clones, none occurring a single time. Separation of pooled cutaneous lymph node cells was by sorting with CD4, CD8alpha, NKG2D, NKG2ACE and other markers. Sequences were obtained from CD4+ T cells sorted from a lymph node. The origin of the receptors is a C3H/HeJ mouse with alopecia areata. Mice of this strain are of MHC haplotype H2-k.

This clone was seen only a few times. The listed genes are named as in mouse. Read coverage stops 4 residues before the CDR3 terminus; the germline J gene supplies the remainder. The V gene is TRBV5, the J gene TRBJ2-5; 9 bases agree with TRBD2. J was trimmed by 0 bases and V by 0 bases; bases with no gene match: 4. Germline V gene data show CDR1 as LGHNA and CDR2 as YNLKQL (reference sequence). The CDR3 totals 17 residues. The covered CDR3 bases are TGTGCCAGCAGCCAAGAAAACTGGGGGGAAAACCAAGAC. Amino acids: CASSQENWGENQD. The full CDR3 is CASSQENWGENQDTQYF.

In the case of this clone: Gene names and germline refer to mouse. The CDR3 end lies 4 residues beyond the end of the read and is filled in from the germline J gene. The sample contains more than one DNA sequence encoding this CDR3. V and J are TRBV5 and TRBJ2-7; the match to TRBD2 covers 8 bases. The germline V gene encodes CDR1 LGHNA and CDR2 YNLKQL (reference sequence). The V gene end was trimmed by 3 bases and the J gene end by 0 bases; junction bases not matched to a gene: 1. This CDR3 has 14 amino acids. The DNA read from the CDR3 is TGTGCCAGCAGCCAGACTGGGGTCTCCTAT. It yields the protein CASSQTGVSY. The whole CDR3 is CASSQTGVSYEQYF.

This clone was seen more than once but under ten times. Gene names are the mouse ones. The read ends 4 residues early relative to the CDR3; the germline J gene fills the gap. The gene calls are TRBV13-2 and TRBJ2-5, with 10 bases aligning to TRBD1. This CDR3 region has 15 residues. Germline assignment: CDR1 NNHNN and CDR2 SYGAGS (reference sequence). CDR3 in amino acids: CASGDVTGGKDTQYF. The sequenced CDR3 bases are TGTGCCAGCGGTGATGTGACAGGGGGCAAAGAC.

This clone was counted a few times. Gene names are mouse gene names. The CDR3 goes on 4 residues after the read ends, and that part is filled in from the germline J gene. The V and J genes are TRBV13-2 and TRBJ1-2; D perhaps matches TRBD1 (6 bases). There are 14 residues in the CDR3. Germline values: CDR1 NNHNN, CDR2 SYGAGS (reference sequence). The germline V and J ends were trimmed by 9 bases and 0 bases, with 15 bases remaining between them. The sequenced part of the CDR3 DNA is TGTGCCACACGAACCGGGACACCAAACTCC. Protein sequence: CATRTGTPNS. The whole CDR3 reads CATRTGTPNSDYTF.

This clone turned up a few times. Gene names denote mouse genes. Coverage ceases 4 residues before the CDR3 finishes, and the germline J gene fills in the end. The chain couples TRBV13-3 to TRBJ1-1; the D gene is possibly TRBD1 (6 bases). This CDR3 contains 13 residues. Germline lookup yields CDR1 NNHDY and CDR2 SYVADS. V was trimmed by 5 bases and J by 3 bases, leaving 11 bases between them. The CDR3 DNA, read in part, is TGTGCCAGCAGCCGGGACAAATACACA. Translated, it gives CASSRDKYT. In full, the CDR3 is CASSRDKYTEVFF.

The sample holds a few counts of this clone. Gene names denote mouse genes. The CDR3 extends 3 residues past the end of the read, so its final part is completed from the germline J gene. The rearrangement joins TRBV13-1 to TRBJ1-6; 8 bases map to TRBD1. TRBJ1-6 is flagged as an ORF with uncertain function. The J segment lost 3 bases and the V segment lost 1 base, leaving 6 bases of the junction unmatched. The germline CDR1 and CDR2 sequences are NSHNY and SYGAGN. The CDR3 is 17 amino acids. The sequenced part of the CDR3 DNA is TGTGCCAGCAGTGATTCAGGGGGCGCGGGCTATAATTCGCCC. Translating gives CASSDSGGAGYNSP. In full, the CDR3 is CASSDSGGAGYNSPLYF.

Concerning this clone itself: The gene names given are mouse names. The read is 4 residues too short to cover the CDR3 end, so that end is filled in from the germline J gene. The rearrangement links TRBV13-2 to TRBJ2-5; 8 bases map to TRBD2. Germline V gives CDR1 NNHNN, CDR2 SYGAGS (reference sequence). The CDR3 covers 14 residues. The part of the CDR3 DNA that was read is TGTGCCAGCGGTGATGCTCTGGGGGGTGAC. It encodes CASGDALGGD. The CDR3 reads in full as CASGDALGGDTQYF.

A note on this clone: Genes and germline come from the mouse. The sequence runs out 4 residues before the end of the CDR3; the remainder is reconstructed from the germline J gene. The rearrangement joins TRBV13-1 to TRBJ1-1, with D maybe TRBD1 (6 bases). Trimming removed 0 bases from V and 0 bases from J, with 9 bases in between. From germline, CDR1 is NSHNY and CDR2 SYGAGN. The CDR3 covers 15 residues. Incomplete CDR3 DNA: TGTGCCAGCAGTGATGCGGACAGTGCAAACACA. Protein sequence: CASSDADSANT. In full, the CDR3 reads CASSDADSANTEVFF.

The sample holds a few counts of this clone. Any gene name here is a mouse gene name. The read comes to an end 3 residues before the CDR3 does, leaving the germline J gene to fill in the end. The V call is TRBV19, the J call TRBJ1-6; 10 bases are shared with TRBD1. TRBJ1-6 is designated an ORF whose function remains uncertain. The V segment lost 5 bases and the J segment 7 bases; nucleotides outside the gene matches: 6. This CDR3 comprises 15 residues. Germline CDR1 FNHDT, CDR2 SITEND (reference sequence). CDR3 DNA (partial): TGTGCCAGCAGATCGACAGGGGGCGGAAATTCGCCC. Encoded protein: CASRSTGGGNSP. From start to end, the CDR3 is CASRSTGGGNSPLYF.

With respect to this clone: The listed genes are named as in mouse. Read data end 4 residues before the CDR3 end; the end is taken from the germline J gene. Other DNA variants within this sample encode the same CDR3. The J gene is TRBJ2-5, the V gene TRBV13-1; TRBD2 matches at 8 bases. The CDR3 sequence is 13 residues long. After removal of 5 bases from V and 3 bases from J, the junction contained 2 bases not matched to a gene. Germline assignment: CDR1 NSHNY and CDR2 SYGAGN. CDR3 in amino acids: CASRAGGQDTQYF. The sequenced CDR3 bases are TGTGCCAGCAGAGCTGGGGGGCAAGAC.

As to this clone: Gene names are the mouse ones. The CDR3 end falls 4 residues outside the read, so it is completed with the germline J gene. The chain is built from TRBV1 and TRBJ2-2, with 10 bases aligning to TRBD2. V was clipped by 1 base and J by 2 bases; unmatched bases: 4. CDR1 and CDR2 (germline): NSQYPW, LRSPGD (reference sequence). The CDR3 runs to 17 residues. The DNA read from the CDR3 is TGCACCTGCAGTGCAGGTCCGGGACTGGGGAACACCGGG. It specifies CTCSAGPGLGNTG. Given in full, the CDR3 is CTCSAGPGLGNTGQLYF.

This clone was seen only a few times. The listed genes are named as in mouse. The read terminates 4 residues ahead of where the CDR3 ends, so the germline J gene completes it. The chain couples TRBV31 to TRBJ2-2; unclear D gene. V lost 0 bases and J 1 base, leaving 12 bases between the germline ends. Germline V gene sequence: CDR1 GKSSPN, CDR2 SITVG. This CDR3 is 16 amino acids long. The CDR3 here is CAWSLHRPKNTGQLYF. Incomplete CDR3 DNA: TGTGCCTGGAGTCTACACAGACCAAAAAACACCGGG.

With respect to this clone: Gene labels here are mouse ones. Read data end 4 residues before the CDR3 end; the end is taken from the germline J gene. Distinct nucleotide sequences in the sample also encode this CDR3. The chain has TRBV31 and TRBJ2-2; TRBD1 aligns across 7 bases. Germline-derived CDR1 and CDR2 are GKSSPN and SITVG. Losses at the gene ends were 3 bases for V and 0 bases for J; bases not matched to a gene: 4. The CDR3 spans 15 residues. The CDR3 here is CAWSRDRTNTGQLYF. The covered CDR3 bases are TGTGCCTGGAGCCGGGACAGAACAAACACCGGG.

This clone was picked up a small number of times. The gene symbols are mouse symbols. The read falls 3 residues short of the CDR3 end, and the missing part is taken from the germline J gene. This chain joins TRBV13-3 and TRBJ1-6; 10 positions match TRBD1. TRBJ1-6 is given ORF status, its function remaining uncertain. CDR3 size: 15 residues. With 2 bases clipped from V and 5 bases from J, the junction kept 1 base outside the gene matches. CDR1 NNHDY and CDR2 SYVADS come from the germline V gene. The CDR3 bases that were read are TGTGCCAGCAGTGAGGGACAGGGGAATAATTCGCCC. This gives the protein CASSEGQGNNSP. The entire CDR3 protein is CASSEGQGNNSPLYF.

Notes on this clone: Gene names are mouse gene names. The CDR3 goes on 4 residues after the read ends, and that part is filled in from the germline J gene. This chain connects TRBV1 to TRBJ2-3; D unresolved. The V end was cut by 0 bases, the J end by 0 bases, with 7 bases between. There are 15 residues in the CDR3. Germline CDR1 and CDR2: NSQYPW and LRSPGD (reference sequence). Partial CDR3 DNA: TGCACCTGCAGTGCAGAAACATTTAGTGCAGAA. It specifies CTCSAETFSAE. The full CDR3 protein reads CTCSAETFSAETLYF.

This clone showed up just a few times. These gene names are mouse names. The DNA ends 4 residues before the CDR3 does, and the rest of the CDR3 is filled in from the germline J gene. The V call is TRBV17, the J call TRBJ1-1, with D possibly TRBD1 on 5 matching bases. Germline CDR1 reads MNHDT; CDR2 reads YYDKIL. V dropped 5 bases and J dropped 3 bases, with 7 bases sitting between them. This CDR3 is 12 amino acids long. The CDR3 sequence: CASSQQDTEVFF. CDR3 DNA (partial): TGTGCTAGCAGTCAACAGGACACA.

As for this clone: Genes here carry mouse names. The sequenced fragment ends 4 residues before the CDR3 boundary, so the rest is inferred from the germline J gene. V usage is TRBV13-1 and J usage is TRBJ2-5; D perhaps matches TRBD1 (6 bases). There are 15 residues in the CDR3. Germline V gene data show CDR1 as NSHNY and CDR2 as SYGAGN. Trimming pared 3 bases from V and 3 bases from J, leaving 14 bases between. Here the CDR3 reads CASSGHRDTQDTQYF. The part of the CDR3 DNA that was read is TGTGCCAGCAGTGGGCACCGGGACACGCAAGAC.

In regard to this clone: The gene names given are mouse names. The CDR3 loop is CAWSLRGVQNTLYF. CDR3 DNA, as far as it was read: TGTGCCTGGAGCCTACGGGGGGTGCAAAAC. The V gene is TRBV31, the J gene TRBJ2-4, with a tentative D call TRBD2 (6 bases). The read is 4 residues too short to cover the CDR3 end, so that end is filled in from the germline J gene. In germline, CDR1 is GKSSPN, CDR2 SITVG. V gave up 3 bases and J gave up 3 bases, with 13 bases separating them. This CDR3 spans 14 amino acids.

Ten or more counts support this clone. Any gene name here is a mouse gene name. From the germline J gene comes the end of the CDR3, since the read stops 4 residues before it. Different DNA sequences within this sample yield the same CDR3. The chain couples TRBV1 to TRBJ2-7; 7 bases fit TRBD1. V shed 3 bases, J shed 0 bases, and the junction held 5 bases outside the gene matches. Germline values: CDR1 NSQYPW, CDR2 LRSPGD (reference sequence). This CDR3 comprises 15 residues. The CDR3 loop reads CTCSAPGQSSYEQYF. CDR3 DNA (partial): TGCACCTGCAGTGCCCCGGGACAGAGCTCCTAT.

This clone was seen more than once but under ten times. Germline and genes here are mouse. The CDR3 is cut off 4 residues early in the read; its end comes from the germline J gene. This chain links TRBV19 with TRBJ2-3, with TRBD1 matching over 8 bases. There are 15 residues in the CDR3. Germline values: CDR1 FNHDT, CDR2 SITEND (reference sequence). After removal of 5 bases from V and 0 bases from J, the junction contained 5 bases not matched to a gene. The CDR3 bases that were read are TGTGCCAGCAGCCCCAGGGGGCGGAGTGCAGAA. Protein: CASSPRGRSAE. The CDR3 reads in full as CASSPRGRSAETLYF.

As regards this clone: Each gene name is a mouse one. The CDR3 sequence is CASSQVRGEVFF. CDR3 DNA (partial): TGTGCCAGCAGCCAAGTCAGGGGA. V and J are TRBV2 and TRBJ1-1, with a possible D match to TRBD1 (6 bases). The CDR3 goes on 4 residues after the read ends, and that part is filled in from the germline J gene. The CDR3 spans 12 residues. Germline CDR1 and CDR2: LGHNA and YSYQKL.